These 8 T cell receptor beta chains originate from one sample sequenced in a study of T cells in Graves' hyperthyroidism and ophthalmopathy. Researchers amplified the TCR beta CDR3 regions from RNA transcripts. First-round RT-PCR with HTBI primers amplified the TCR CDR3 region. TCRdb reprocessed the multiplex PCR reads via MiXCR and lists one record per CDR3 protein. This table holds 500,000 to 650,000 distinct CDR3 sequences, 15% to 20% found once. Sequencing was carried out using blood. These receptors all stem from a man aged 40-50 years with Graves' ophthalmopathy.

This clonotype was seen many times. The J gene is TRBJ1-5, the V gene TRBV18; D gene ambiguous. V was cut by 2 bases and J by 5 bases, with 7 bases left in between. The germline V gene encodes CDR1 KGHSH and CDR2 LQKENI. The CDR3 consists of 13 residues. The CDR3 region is CASSPGSDQPQHF. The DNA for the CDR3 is TGTGCCAGCTCACCAGGATCGGATCAGCCCCAGCATTTT.

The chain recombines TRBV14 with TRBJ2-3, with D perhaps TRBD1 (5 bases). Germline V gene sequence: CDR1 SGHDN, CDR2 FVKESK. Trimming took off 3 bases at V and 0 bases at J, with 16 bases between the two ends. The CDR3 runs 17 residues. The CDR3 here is CASSQRWAGPSTDTQYF. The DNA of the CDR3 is TGTGCCAGCAGCCAGCGCTGGGCAGGGCCTAGCACAGATACGCAGTATTTT.

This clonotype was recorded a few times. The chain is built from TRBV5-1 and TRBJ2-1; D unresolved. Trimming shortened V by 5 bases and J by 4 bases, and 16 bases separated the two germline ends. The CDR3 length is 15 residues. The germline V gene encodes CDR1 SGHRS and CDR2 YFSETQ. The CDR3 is CASSQELLAYNEQFF. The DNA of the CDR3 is TGCGCCAGCAGTCAAGAATTGTTAGCTTACAATGAGCAGTTCTTC.

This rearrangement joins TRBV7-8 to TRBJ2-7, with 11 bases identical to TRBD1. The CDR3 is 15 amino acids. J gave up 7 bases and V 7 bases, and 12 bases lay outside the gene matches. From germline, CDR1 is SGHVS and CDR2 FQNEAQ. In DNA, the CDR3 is TGTGCCAGCAACTCCCGGACAGGGGGCCGGGGAGAGCAGTACTTC. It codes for CASNSRTGGRGEQYF.

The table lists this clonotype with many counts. CDR3 loop: CASSSPGPSYTDTQYF. The CDR3 DNA sequence: TGTGCCAGCAGCTCACCGGGACCATCCTACACAGATACGCAGTATTTT. J is TRBJ2-3 and V is TRBV7-2; D might be TRBD1 or TRBD2, each matching 5 bases. The length of the CDR3 is 16 residues. Germline V CDR1 and CDR2: SGHTA, FQGNSA. Trimming stripped 4 bases from V and 2 bases from J, with 16 bases between.

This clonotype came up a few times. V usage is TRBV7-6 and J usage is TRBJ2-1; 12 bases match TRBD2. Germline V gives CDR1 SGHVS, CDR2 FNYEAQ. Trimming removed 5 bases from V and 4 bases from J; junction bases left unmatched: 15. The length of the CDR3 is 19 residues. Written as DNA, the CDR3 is TGTGCCAGCAGCCGGTGGGCCTTGGGGGGACTAGCGGGTTACAATGAGCAGTTCTTC. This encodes CASSRWALGGLAGYNEQFF. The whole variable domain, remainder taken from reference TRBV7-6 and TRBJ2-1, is GAGVSQSPRYKVTKRGQDVALRCDPISGHVSLYWYRQALGQGPEFLTYFNYEAQQDKSGLPNDRFSAERPEGSISTLTIQRTEQRDSAMYRCASSRWALGGLAGYNEQFFGPGTRLTVL.

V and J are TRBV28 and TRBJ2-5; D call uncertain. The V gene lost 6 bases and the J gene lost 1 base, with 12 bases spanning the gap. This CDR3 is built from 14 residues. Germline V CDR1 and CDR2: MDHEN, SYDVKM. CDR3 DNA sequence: TGTGCCAGCAGACTCCTCGGAGCCCAAGAGACCCAGTACTTC. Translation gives CASRLLGAQETQYF.

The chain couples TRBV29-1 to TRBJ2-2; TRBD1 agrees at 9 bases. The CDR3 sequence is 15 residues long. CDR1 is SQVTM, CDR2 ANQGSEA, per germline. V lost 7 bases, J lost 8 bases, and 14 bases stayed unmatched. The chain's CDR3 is CSAGGGTGISGELFF. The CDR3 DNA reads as TGCAGCGCCGGGGGAGGGACAGGGATTTCGGGGGAGCTGTTTTTT.